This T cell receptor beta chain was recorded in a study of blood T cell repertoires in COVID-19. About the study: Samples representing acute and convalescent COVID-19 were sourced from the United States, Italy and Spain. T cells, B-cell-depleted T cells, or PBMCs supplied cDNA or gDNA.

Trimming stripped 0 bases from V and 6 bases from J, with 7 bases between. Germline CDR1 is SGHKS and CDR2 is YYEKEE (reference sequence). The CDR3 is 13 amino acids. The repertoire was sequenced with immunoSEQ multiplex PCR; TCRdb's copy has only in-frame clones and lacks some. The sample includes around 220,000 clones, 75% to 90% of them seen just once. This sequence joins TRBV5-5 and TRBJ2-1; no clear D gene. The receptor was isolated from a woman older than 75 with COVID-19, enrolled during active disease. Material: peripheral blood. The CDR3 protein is CASSLVTGNEQFF. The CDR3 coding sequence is TGTGCCAGCAGCTTGGTCACGGGCAATGAGCAGTTCTTC.